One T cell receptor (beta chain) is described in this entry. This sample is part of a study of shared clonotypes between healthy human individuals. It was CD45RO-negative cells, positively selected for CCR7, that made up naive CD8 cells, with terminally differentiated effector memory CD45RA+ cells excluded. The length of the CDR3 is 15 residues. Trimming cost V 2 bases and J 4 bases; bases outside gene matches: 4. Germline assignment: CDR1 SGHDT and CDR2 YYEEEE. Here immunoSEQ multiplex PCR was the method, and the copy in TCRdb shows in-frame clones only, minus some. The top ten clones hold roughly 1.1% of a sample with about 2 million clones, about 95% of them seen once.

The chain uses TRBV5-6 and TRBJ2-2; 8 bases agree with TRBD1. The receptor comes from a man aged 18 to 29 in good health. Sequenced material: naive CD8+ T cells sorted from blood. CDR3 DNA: TGTGCCAGCAGCTTCCGGGACAGGCCCACCGGGGAGCTGTTTTTT. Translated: CASSFRDRPTGELFF.